These T cell receptor beta chains were read from a single sample in a study of cytomegalovirus exposure and HLA in healthy donors. The table came from immunoSEQ multiplex PCR; TCRdb's copy has only in-frame clones and leaves some out. The repertoire holds under 150,000 clones, with roughly 80% as singletons. Sequenced input: PBMCs. The receptors stem from a woman in her fifties or sixties in good health and CMV-seropositive. CDR3s include the opening cysteine and the closing phenylalanine or tryptophan. A D gene is named only where the DNA matches it firmly. Not all rows give a size; the values are once, few, many and, for expanded clones, a class.

j_call | d_call | clone_size | v_call | cdr3_nt | cdr3_aa
TRBJ2-7 | . | . | TRBV10-3 | TGTGCCATCAGTGAGACAACAGCAGAAACCTACGAGCAGTACTTC | CAISETTAETYEQYF
TRBJ2-6 | . | few | TRBV11-2 | TGTGCCAGCAGCCCCGGACAGTCTGGGGCCAACGTCCTGACTTTC | CASSPGQSGANVLTF
TRBJ2-1 | TRBD2 | . | TRBV5-1 | TGCGCCAGCAGCGCCACTAGCGGGGGAACCTACAATGAGCAGTTCTTC | CASSATSGGTYNEQFF
TRBJ2-4 | TRBD1 | . | TRBV5-1 | TGCGCCAGCAGCGCCTCCAGGACAGGGTATTTGAACATTCAGTACTTC | CASSASRTGYLNIQYF
TRBJ1-4 | . | . | TRBV7-6 | TGTGCCAGCAGCTTAGGGGAGTATGAAAAACTGTTTTTT | CASSLGEYEKLFF
TRBJ2-1 | . | . | TRBV2 | TGTGCCAGCAGTGTAATAAACGCCCGCGGTGAGCAGTTCTTC | CASSVINARGEQFF
TRBJ1-4 | . | . | TRBV27 | TGTGCCAGCACCCGACGTTGGAGTGCAACTAATGAAAAACTGTTTTTT | CASTRRWSATNEKLFF
TRBJ2-5 | . | few | TRBV5-4 | TGTGCCAGCAGCAAGGGGGGGGCAGAGACCCAGTACTTC | CASSKGGAETQYF
TRBJ1-2 | . | once | TRBV28 | TGTGCCAGCAACCCCCAGGGGATTCGTGGCTACACCTTC | CASNPQGIRGYTF
TRBJ2-7 | TRBD2 | . | TRBV28 | TGTGCCAGCAGTTTGCACCCGCCGGGCGGGGAAAGCGGGGACGAGCAGTACTTC | CASSLHPPGGESGDEQYF
TRBJ2-7 | . | . | TRBV21-1 | TGTGCCAGCAGCAGAGTTTGGACTAGCGGTACCTACGAGCAGTACTTC | CASSRVWTSGTYEQYF
TRBJ2-5 | . | . | TRBV28 | TGTGCCAGCAGTCCCCCCATAGGACAGCAAGAGACCCAGTACTTC | CASSPPIGQQETQYF
TRBJ2-2 | . | . | TRBV29-1 | TGCAGCGTCCTGACAGCTACAACCGGGGAGCTGTTTTTT | CSVLTATTGELFF
TRBJ2-3 | TRBD2 | once | TRBV7-3 | TGTGCCAGCAGCTCCTCGACTAGCGCAGATACGCAGTATTTT | CASSSSTSADTQYF
TRBJ1-6 | . | . | TRBV7-9 | TGTGCCAGCAGCCGTAGGGGGGGTCTAACGGATTCACCCCTCCACTTT | CASSRRGGLTDSPLHF
TRBJ1-5 | . | . | TRBV6-4 | TGTGCCAGCAGTTACAATCCAGGGGATCAGCCCCAGCATTTT | CASSYNPGDQPQHF
TRBJ1-1 | TRBD1 | . | TRBV15 | TGTGCCACCAGGGGACAGTTGACGGGCACTGAAGCTTTCTTT | CATRGQLTGTEAFF
TRBJ2-5 | TRBD1 | few | TRBV5-6 | TGTGCCAGCAGCCTAAACGGACAGGGACTTCAAGAGACCCAGTACTTC | CASSLNGQGLQETQYF
TRBJ1-1 | . | . | TRBV5-8 | TGTGCCAGCAGCACTCTACAGGGTTTCTCGAGCACTGAAGCTTTCTTT | CASSTLQGFSSTEAFF
TRBJ1-1 | . | . | TRBV6-5 | TGTGCCAGCAGTGAAGTAGGGGGGAACACTGAAGCTTTCTTT | CASSEVGGNTEAFF
TRBJ1-1 | . | . | TRBV29-1 | TGCAGCGCCGAGGAGGGAGGAAGCACTGAAGCTTTCTTT | CSAEEGGSTEAFF
TRBJ1-2 | TRBD1 | . | TRBV5-1 | TGCGCCAGCAGCTTCCAGGGGGCGGACTATGGCTACACCTTC | CASSFQGADYGYTF
TRBJ1-4 | TRBD1 | once | TRBV27 | TGTGCCAGCAGTCCCTTTCGACAGGGGGGATTCGGGAAACTGTTTTTT | CASSPFRQGGFGKLFF
TRBJ2-2 | TRBD2 | . | TRBV6-6 | TGTGCCAGCAGAATTCTAGCGGGGGGTAACACCGGGGAGCTGTTTTTT | CASRILAGGNTGELFF
TRBJ2-3 | TRBD2 | few | TRBV7-3 | TGTGCCAGCAGCTTAGACAGCGGGGGGGCAGATACGCAGTATTTT | CASSLDSGGADTQYF
TRBJ1-5 | . | . | TRBV7-3 | TGTGCCAGCAGCCCCGACAGATATCAGCCCCAGCATTTT | CASSPDRYQPQHF
TRBJ1-1 | TRBD1 | . | TRBV30 | TGTGCCTCAGGGGGTGATTTTACTGAAGCTTTCTTT | CASGGDFTEAFF
TRBJ2-7 | . | . | TRBV7-2 | TGTGCCAGCAGCCCTGGTGCGGACTCCTACGAGCAGTACTTC | CASSPGADSYEQYF
TRBJ1-2 | TRBD1 | few | TRBV6-6 | TGTGCCAGCAGTTCCGGGACAGGGCGCTATGGCTACACCTTC | CASSSGTGRYGYTF
TRBJ2-1 | . | medium-sized | TRBV11-2 | TGTGCCAGCAGCTTTTCTGCGGGGGCGACCTACAATGAGCAGTTCTTC | CASSFSAGATYNEQFF
TRBJ2-7 | TRBD2 | . | TRBV5-1 | TGCGCCAGCAGCACCCGGGGGGACGAGCAGTACTTC | CASSTRGDEQYF
TRBJ2-2 | . | once | TRBV7-9 | TGTGCCAGCAGACGCCTCGACAGGACGAACACCGGGGAGCTGTTTTTT | CASRRLDRTNTGELFF
TRBJ1-5 | . | . | TRBV6-5 | TGTGCCAGCAGTTACAATCAGGGGCACGATCAGCCCCAGCATTTT | CASSYNQGHDQPQHF
TRBJ1-5 | TRBD1 | . | TRBV7-9 | TGTGCCAGCAGCTTCACCGGACAGGGCAACAATCAGCCCCAGCATTTT | CASSFTGQGNNQPQHF
TRBJ2-1 | TRBD1 | . | TRBV27 | TGTGCCAGCAGTACAGGGGCTGGAGAGTGGTACAATGAGCAGTTCTTC | CASSTGAGEWYNEQFF
TRBJ1-1 | . | . | TRBV19 | TGTGCCAGTAGTAAGGGGAGGCCGAACACTGAAGCTTTCTTT | CASSKGRPNTEAFF